The 22 T cell receptor beta chains below all came from one sample that was sequenced in a study of T cell repertoires in cytomegalovirus infection. TCRdb used MiXCR to reprocess the reads, holding one entry per CDR3 protein. The data contain some 940,000 distinct CDR3 sequences, around 32% of them singletons. These receptors are not linked to any known antigen. This material consisted of cultured CD8+ T cells from PBMCs, taken from culture after CMV antigen stimulation. The receptors shown here come from a human donor in good health (CMV status not recorded). Some clones in this sample may be carry-over from other donors' samples.

The J gene is TRBJ1-1, the V gene TRBV19; D unresolved. V was cut by 10 bases and J by 10 bases, with 19 bases left in between. Germline V gene sequence: CDR1 LNHDA, CDR2 SQIVND (reference sequence). The CDR3 contains 12 residues. The chain's CDR3 is CATLMEVGVAFF. The CDR3 nucleotides are TGTGCCACCCTAATGGAAGTCGGGGTAGCTTTCTTT.

Regarding this clonotype: This may stem from a read error, because a much larger clone lies one nucleotide away. V and J are TRBV27 and TRBJ2-3; D could derive from TRBD1 or TRBD2 (6 bases each). Germline V gene data show CDR1 as MNHEY and CDR2 as SMNVEV (reference sequence). The CDR3 sequence is 15 residues long. The ends were cut back, 5 bases at V and 3 bases at J, with 15 bases in the middle. The chain's CDR3 is CASSDTGAKTDTQYF. The CDR3 DNA reads as TGTGCCAGCAGTGACACGGGGGCCAAAACAGATACGCAGTATTTT.

The chain couples TRBV7-6 to TRBJ1-5; D unclear. Per the germline V gene, CDR1 is SGHVS and CDR2 is FNYEAQ. The length of the CDR3 is 15 residues. V was pared by 0 bases and J by 2 bases, with 8 bases between. CDR3 in DNA: TGTGCCAGCAGCTTAGCTTGGGGTGGCAATCAGCCCCAGCATTTT. This gives the protein CASSLAWGGNQPQHF.

J is TRBJ2-5 and V is TRBV19, with D hard to call. Deletions cut 3 bases from V and 1 base from J, with 6 bases between. The CDR3 covers 13 residues. Per germline, CDR1 LNHDA and CDR2 SQIVND (reference sequence). The CDR3 loop reads CASSMASQETQYF. The DNA of the CDR3 is TGTGCCAGTAGTATGGCTAGCCAAGAGACCCAGTACTTC.

V and J are TRBV7-9 and TRBJ1-1; no firm D call. This CDR3 region has 12 residues. Trimming pared 4 bases from V and 7 bases from J, leaving 10 bases between. Germline CDR1 is SEHNR and CDR2 is FQNEAQ (reference sequence). For the CDR3, the DNA is TGTGCCAGCAGCTCCTTGGACGGTGAAGCTTTCTTT. This gives the protein CASSSLDGEAFF.

V gene TRBV10-3 combines with J gene TRBJ2-7, with D possibly matching TRBD1 (6 bases). V was clipped by 4 bases and J by 4 bases, with 17 bases between them. Germline lookup yields CDR1 ENHRY and CDR2 SYGVKD. This CDR3 spans 15 amino acids. In nucleotides, the CDR3 is TGTGCCATCAGTGTTTGGGGGCAGGAGACTTACGAGCAGTACTTC. Amino acids: CAISVWGQETYEQYF.

The table lists this clonotype with many counts. V gene TRBV7-2 combines with J gene TRBJ1-1; D gene ambiguous. The CDR3 totals 14 residues. Per germline, CDR1 SGHTA and CDR2 FQGNSA. V was shortened by 4 bases and J by 5 bases, with 14 bases between the two germline ends. CDR3: CASSSRIYGTEAFF. As DNA, the CDR3 is TGTGCCAGCAGCTCCAGGATATACGGGACTGAAGCTTTCTTT.

This clonotype was counted at least ten times. CDR3 bases: TGTGCCAGCAGTTTTCAAGGAAGCAATCAGCCCCAGCATTTT. It specifies CASSFQGSNQPQHF. The V call is TRBV28, the J call TRBJ1-5; D call uncertain. Germline assignment: CDR1 MDHEN and CDR2 SYDVKM. The CDR3 length is 14 residues. Trimming left V 3 bases short and J 1 base short, with 7 bases between.

This clonotype was counted ten times or more. The genes are TRBV6-1 and TRBJ2-1; tentatively, D is TRBD1 or TRBD2 (5 bases each). The CDR3 is 15 residues long. V was pared by 1 base and J by 7 bases, with 14 bases between. The germline gives CDR1 MNHNS, CDR2 SASEGT. CDR3 in amino acids: CASSEGKGPRNEQFF. For the CDR3, the DNA is TGTGCCAGCAGTGAAGGGAAGGGACCTCGGAATGAGCAGTTCTTC.

The V gene is TRBV24-1, the J gene TRBJ2-1, with D perhaps matching TRBD2 (5 bases). This CDR3 is built from 16 residues. The ends were cut back, 4 bases at V and 13 bases at J, with 25 bases in the middle. The germline gives CDR1 KGHDR, CDR2 SFDVKD. Here the CDR3 reads CATSDPLDTRLNHQFF. CDR3 bases: TGTGCCACCAGTGACCCCCTAGACACCAGACTAAACCATCAGTTCTTC.

In this sample, this clonotype turned up many times. This chain joins TRBV20-1 and TRBJ1-2, with TRBD1 identical over 9 bases. Per germline, CDR1 DFQATT and CDR2 SNEGSKA (reference sequence). CDR3 length equals 10 residues. CDR3 nucleotide sequence: TGCGGGACAGGGAATGAGGGCTACACCTTC. This sequence encodes CGTGNEGYTF.

In its sample, this clonotype was seen many times. CDR3 sequence reads: CASSFRGAGGQDEQFF. The CDR3, as DNA: TGTGCCAGCAGCTTTCGCGGGGCGGGGGGGCAAGATGAGCAGTTCTTC. The chain is built from TRBV7-6 and TRBJ2-1, with TRBD2 matching 9 bases. Germline V gene data show CDR1 as SGHVS and CDR2 as FNYEAQ. There are 16 residues in the CDR3. V lost 3 bases, J lost 8 bases, and 11 bases stayed unmatched.

The chain combines TRBV10-3 with TRBJ1-5; no clear D gene. This CDR3 contains 12 residues. Germline loops: CDR1 ENHRY, CDR2 SYGVKD. V was cut by 3 bases and J by 7 bases, with 7 bases left in between. CDR3 amino acids: CAISEERQPQHF. The CDR3 region has the DNA TGTGCCATCAGTGAAGAACGGCAGCCCCAGCATTTT.

This clonotype was detected once. J is TRBJ1-1 and V is TRBV7-2; D is undetermined. This CDR3 region has 14 residues. Germline CDR1 reads SGHTA; CDR2 reads FQGNSA. V was pared by 0 bases and J by 3 bases, with 8 bases between. As DNA, the CDR3 is TGTGCCAGCAGCTTAGCCAGATGGGACACTGAAGCTTTCTTT. Amino acid sequence: CASSLARWDTEAFF.

This chain joins TRBV19 and TRBJ1-1; the D gene is possibly TRBD1 (5 bases). V shed 5 bases and J shed 6 bases, with 16 bases lying between them. The CDR3 spans 14 residues. Germline V gives CDR1 LNHDA, CDR2 SQIVND (reference sequence). CDR3 in amino acids: CASSPNPGGAEAFF. CDR3 coding DNA: TGTGCCAGTAGTCCGAACCCCGGAGGGGCTGAAGCTTTCTTT.

V is TRBV20-1 and J is TRBJ2-5; 7 bases are a match to TRBD1. The CDR3 is 13 residues long. Germline V gene sequence: CDR1 DFQATT, CDR2 SNEGSKA (reference sequence). Germline trimming cut 1 base from V and 5 bases from J; bases unmatched to any gene: 4. CDR3 nucleotides: TGCAGTGCTAGAGGGGAACAGGGGGAGACCCAGTACTTC. It translates to CSARGEQGETQYF.

V gene TRBV6-6 combines with J gene TRBJ1-4; TRBD1 agrees at 9 bases. CDR1 is MNHNY and CDR2 is SVGAGI in the germline V gene (reference sequence). J gave up 8 bases and V 5 bases, and 6 bases lay outside the gene matches. The CDR3 loop spans 14 amino acids. The CDR3 spells CASSPGQGDEKLFF. The DNA for the CDR3 is TGTGCCAGCAGTCCGGGACAGGGTGACGAAAAACTGTTTTTT.

This sequence joins TRBV13 and TRBJ1-3; D gene unclear. CDR3 size: 17 residues. Trimming removed 4 bases from V and 0 bases from J, with 16 bases in between. CDR1 is PRHDT and CDR2 is FYEKMQ in the germline V gene (reference sequence). The DNA of the CDR3 is TGTGCCAGCAGCTACGGACGCGGGAGTATCTCTGGAAACACCATATATTTT. Protein product: CASSYGRGSISGNTIYF.

This clonotype was observed at least ten times. CDR3 nucleotide sequence: TGTGCCTCGTTGGACAAGACAGATACGCAGTATTTT. It is translated as CASLDKTDTQYF. The chain joins TRBV19 to TRBJ2-3; tentative D call: TRBD1 (5 bases). CDR3 length: 12 amino acids. The germline V gene has CDR1 LNHDA and CDR2 SQIVND (reference sequence). Trimming stripped 11 bases from V and 3 bases from J, with 12 bases between. Together with reference TRBV19 and TRBJ2-3, the CDR3 gives the full variable domain: DGGITQSPKYLFRKEGQNVTLSCEQNLNHDAMYWYRQDPGQGLRLIYYSQIVNDFQKGDIAEGYSVSREKKESFPLTVTSAQKNPTAFYLCASLDKTDTQYFGPGTRLTVL.

This clonotype was recorded a few times. The chain couples TRBV19 to TRBJ1-1, with a tentative D call TRBD1 (6 bases). Germline V gives CDR1 LNHDA, CDR2 SQIVND (reference sequence). The CDR3 loop spans 14 amino acids. Trimming pared 3 bases from V and 5 bases from J, leaving 13 bases between. Here the CDR3 DNA reads TGTGCCAGTAGTATGGTTACAGGGAGGACTGAAGCTTTCTTT. It yields the protein CASSMVTGRTEAFF. Together with reference TRBV19 and TRBJ1-1, the CDR3 gives the full variable domain: DGGITQSPKYLFRKEGQNVTLSCEQNLNHDAMYWYRQDPGQGLRLIYYSQIVNDFQKGDIAEGYSVSREKKESFPLTVTSAQKNPTAFYLCASSMVTGRTEAFFGQGTRLTVV.

The V gene is TRBV7-9, the J gene TRBJ1-2, with a weak D call TRBD1 (5 bases). CDR1 SEHNR and CDR2 FQNEAQ come from the germline V gene (reference sequence). Trimming stripped 5 bases from V and 8 bases from J, with 12 bases between. The CDR3 is made up of 12 amino acids. The CDR3 DNA sequence: TGTGCCAGCAGCCCCAGGGTTAAGGGCTACACCTTC. Translated: CASSPRVKGYTF.

This clonotype occurred many times. J is TRBJ2-3 and V is TRBV7-8; possibly TRBD2 for D (5 bases). Germline assignment: CDR1 SGHVS and CDR2 FQNEAQ. V gave up 4 bases and J gave up 5 bases, with 7 bases separating them. This CDR3 is 12 amino acids long. The CDR3 DNA is TGTGCCAGCAGCTCGGGGAGAGATACGCAGTATTTT. It is translated as CASSSGRDTQYF. Full variable domain (rest looked up from reference TRBV7-8 and TRBJ2-3): GAGVSQSPRYKVAKRGQDVALRCDPISGHVSLFWYQQALGQGPEFLTYFQNEAQLDKSGLPSDRFFAERPEGSVSTLKIQRTQQEDSAVYLCASSSGRDTQYFGPGTRLTVL.